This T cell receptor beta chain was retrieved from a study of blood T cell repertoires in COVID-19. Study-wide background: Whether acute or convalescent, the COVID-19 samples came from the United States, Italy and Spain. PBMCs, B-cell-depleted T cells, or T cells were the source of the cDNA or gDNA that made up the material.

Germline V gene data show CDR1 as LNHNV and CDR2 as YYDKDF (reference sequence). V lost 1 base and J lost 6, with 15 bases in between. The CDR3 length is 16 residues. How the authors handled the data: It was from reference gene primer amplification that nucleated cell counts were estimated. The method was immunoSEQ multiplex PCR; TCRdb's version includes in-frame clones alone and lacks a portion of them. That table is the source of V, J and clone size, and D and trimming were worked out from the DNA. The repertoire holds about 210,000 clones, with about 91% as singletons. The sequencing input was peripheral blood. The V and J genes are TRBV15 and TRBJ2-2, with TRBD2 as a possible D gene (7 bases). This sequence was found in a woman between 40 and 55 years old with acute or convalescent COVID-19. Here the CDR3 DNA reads TGTGCCACCAGCAGAGTTCAGGGGAGGGGTGCCGGGGAGCTGTTTTTT. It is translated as CATSRVQGRGAGELFF.